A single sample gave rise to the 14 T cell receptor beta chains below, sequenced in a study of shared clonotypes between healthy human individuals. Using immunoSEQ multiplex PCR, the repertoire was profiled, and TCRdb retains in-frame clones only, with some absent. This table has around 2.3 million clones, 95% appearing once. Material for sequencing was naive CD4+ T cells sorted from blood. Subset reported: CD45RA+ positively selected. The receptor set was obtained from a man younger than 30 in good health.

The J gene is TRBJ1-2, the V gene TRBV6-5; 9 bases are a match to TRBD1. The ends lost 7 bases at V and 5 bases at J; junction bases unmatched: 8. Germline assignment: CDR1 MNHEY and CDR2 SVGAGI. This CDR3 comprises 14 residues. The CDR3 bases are TGTGCCAGCACCCCCGGACAGGGGCCTTATGGCTACACCTTC. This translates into CASTPGQGPYGYTF.

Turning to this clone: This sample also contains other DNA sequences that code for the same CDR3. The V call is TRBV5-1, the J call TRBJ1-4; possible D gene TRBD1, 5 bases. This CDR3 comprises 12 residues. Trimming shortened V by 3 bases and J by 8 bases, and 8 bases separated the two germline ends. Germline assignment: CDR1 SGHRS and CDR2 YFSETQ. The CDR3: CASSSRGEKLFF. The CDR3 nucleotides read TGCGCCAGCAGCTCCCGGGGGGAAAAACTGTTTTTT.

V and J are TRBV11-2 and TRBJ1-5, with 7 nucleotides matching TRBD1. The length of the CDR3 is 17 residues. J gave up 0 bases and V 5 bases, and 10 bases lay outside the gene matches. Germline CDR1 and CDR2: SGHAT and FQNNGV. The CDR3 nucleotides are TGTGCCAGCAGCCCTAGCGCAGGGGGGAGTAGCAATCAGCCCCAGCATTTT. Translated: CASSPSAGGSSNQPQHF.

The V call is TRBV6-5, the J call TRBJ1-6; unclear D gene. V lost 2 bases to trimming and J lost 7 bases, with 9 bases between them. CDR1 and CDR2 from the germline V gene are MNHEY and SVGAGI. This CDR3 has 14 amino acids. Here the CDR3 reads CASSYDGLNSPLHF. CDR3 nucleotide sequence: TGTGCCAGCAGTTACGACGGACTAAATTCACCCCTCCACTTT.

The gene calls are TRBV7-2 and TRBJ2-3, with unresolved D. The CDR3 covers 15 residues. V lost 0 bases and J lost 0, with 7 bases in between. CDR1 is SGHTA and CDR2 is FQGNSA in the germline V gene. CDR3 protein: CASSLAVTSTDTQYF. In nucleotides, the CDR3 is TGTGCCAGCAGCTTAGCCGTAACTAGCACAGATACGCAGTATTTT. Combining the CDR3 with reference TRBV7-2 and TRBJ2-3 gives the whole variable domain GAGVSQSPSNKVTEKGKDVELRCDPISGHTALYWYRQSLGQGLEFLIYFQGNSAPDKSGLPSDRFSAERTGGSVSTLTIQRTQQEDSAVYLCASSLAVTSTDTQYFGPGTRLTVL.

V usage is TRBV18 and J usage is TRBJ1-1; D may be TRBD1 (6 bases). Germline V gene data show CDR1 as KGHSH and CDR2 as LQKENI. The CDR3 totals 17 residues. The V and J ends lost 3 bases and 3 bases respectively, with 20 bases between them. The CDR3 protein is CASSPRLAGALDTEAFF. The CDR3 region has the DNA TGTGCCAGCTCACCTAGGTTGGCAGGGGCCCTAGACACTGAAGCTTTCTTT.

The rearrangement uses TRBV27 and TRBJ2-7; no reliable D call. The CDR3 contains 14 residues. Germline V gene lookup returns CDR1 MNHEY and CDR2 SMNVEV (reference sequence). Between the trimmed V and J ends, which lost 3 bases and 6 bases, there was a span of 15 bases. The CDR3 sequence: CASSLNLGLGEQYF. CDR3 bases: TGTGCCAGCAGTTTGAATCTGGGTTTAGGCGAGCAGTACTTC.

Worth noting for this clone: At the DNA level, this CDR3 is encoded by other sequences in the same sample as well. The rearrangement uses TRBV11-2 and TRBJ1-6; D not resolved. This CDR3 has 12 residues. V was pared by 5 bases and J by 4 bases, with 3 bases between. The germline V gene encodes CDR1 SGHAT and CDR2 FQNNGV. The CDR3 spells CASSPYNSPLHF. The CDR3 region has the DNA TGTGCCAGCAGCCCGTATAATTCACCCCTCCACTTT.

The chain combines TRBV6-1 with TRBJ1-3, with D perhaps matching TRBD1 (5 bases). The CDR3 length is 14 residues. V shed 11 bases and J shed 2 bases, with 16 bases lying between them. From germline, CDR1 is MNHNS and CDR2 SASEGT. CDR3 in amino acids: CAGSVMGPGNTIYF. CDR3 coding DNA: TGTGCCGGATCGGTGATGGGGCCTGGAAACACCATATATTTT.

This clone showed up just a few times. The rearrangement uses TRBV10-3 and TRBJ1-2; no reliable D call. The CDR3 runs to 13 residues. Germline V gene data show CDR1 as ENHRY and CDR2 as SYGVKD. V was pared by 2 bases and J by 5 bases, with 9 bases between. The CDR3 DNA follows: TGTGCCATCAGTGAGAGGCAGGCATATGGCTACACCTTC. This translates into CAISERQAYGYTF.

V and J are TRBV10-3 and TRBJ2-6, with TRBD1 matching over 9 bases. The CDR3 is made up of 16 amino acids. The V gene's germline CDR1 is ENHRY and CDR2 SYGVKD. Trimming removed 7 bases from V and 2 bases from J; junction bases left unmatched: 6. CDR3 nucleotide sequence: TGTGCCATCAATCGACAGGGGGTTACTGGGGCCAACGTCCTGACTTTC. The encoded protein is CAINRQGVTGANVLTF.

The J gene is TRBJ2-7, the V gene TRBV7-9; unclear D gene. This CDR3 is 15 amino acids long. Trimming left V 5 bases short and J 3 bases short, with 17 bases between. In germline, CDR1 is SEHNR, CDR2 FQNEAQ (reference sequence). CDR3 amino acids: CASSQRTTGSYEQYF. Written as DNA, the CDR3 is TGTGCCAGCAGCCAACGGACCACTGGTAGCTACGAGCAGTACTTC.

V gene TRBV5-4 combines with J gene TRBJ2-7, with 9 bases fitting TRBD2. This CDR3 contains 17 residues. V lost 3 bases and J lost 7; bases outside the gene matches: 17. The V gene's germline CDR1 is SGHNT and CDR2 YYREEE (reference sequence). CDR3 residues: CASSSSSGAGGPGEQYF. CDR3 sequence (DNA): TGTGCCAGCAGCTCGTCCTCAGGGGCGGGAGGGCCAGGGGAGCAGTACTTC.

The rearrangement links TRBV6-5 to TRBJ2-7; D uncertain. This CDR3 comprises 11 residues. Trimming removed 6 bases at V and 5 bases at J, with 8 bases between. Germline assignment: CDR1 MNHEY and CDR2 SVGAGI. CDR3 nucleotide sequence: TGTGCCAGCAGACAAAAAAACGAGCAGTACTTC. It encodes CASRQKNEQYF.